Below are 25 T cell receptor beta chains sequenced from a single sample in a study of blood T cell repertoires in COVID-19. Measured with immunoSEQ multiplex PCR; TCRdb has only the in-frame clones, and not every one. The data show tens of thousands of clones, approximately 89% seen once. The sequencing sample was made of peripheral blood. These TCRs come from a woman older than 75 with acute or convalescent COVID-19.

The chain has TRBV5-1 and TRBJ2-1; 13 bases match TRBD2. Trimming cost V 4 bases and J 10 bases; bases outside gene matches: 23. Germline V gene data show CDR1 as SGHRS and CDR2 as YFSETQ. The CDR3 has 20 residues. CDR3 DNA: TGCGCCAGCAGCGCAACTACTAGCGGGAGGGTCACTCAATTTAGCCAGGAGCAGTTCTTC. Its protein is CASSATTSGRVTQFSQEQFF.

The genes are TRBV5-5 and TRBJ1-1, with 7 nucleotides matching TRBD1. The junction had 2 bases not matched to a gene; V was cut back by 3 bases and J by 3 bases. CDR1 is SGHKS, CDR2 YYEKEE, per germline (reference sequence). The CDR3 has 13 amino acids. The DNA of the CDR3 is TGTGCCAGCAGCTCAACAGGGGACACTGAAGCTTTCTTT. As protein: CASSSTGDTEAFF.

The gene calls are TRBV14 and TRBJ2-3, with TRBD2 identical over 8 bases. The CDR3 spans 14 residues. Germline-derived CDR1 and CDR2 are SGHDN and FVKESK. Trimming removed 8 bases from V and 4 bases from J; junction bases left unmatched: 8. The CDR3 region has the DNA TGTGCCAGCTCCGGGACTAGGAACCCAGATACGCAGTATTTT. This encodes CASSGTRNPDTQYF.

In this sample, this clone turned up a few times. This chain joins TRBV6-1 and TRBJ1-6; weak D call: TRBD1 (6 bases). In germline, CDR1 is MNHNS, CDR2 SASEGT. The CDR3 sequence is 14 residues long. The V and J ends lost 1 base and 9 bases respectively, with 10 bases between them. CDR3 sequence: CASSEGQGTSPLHF. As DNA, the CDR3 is TGTGCCAGCAGTGAAGGTCAGGGGACTTCACCCCTCCACTTT.

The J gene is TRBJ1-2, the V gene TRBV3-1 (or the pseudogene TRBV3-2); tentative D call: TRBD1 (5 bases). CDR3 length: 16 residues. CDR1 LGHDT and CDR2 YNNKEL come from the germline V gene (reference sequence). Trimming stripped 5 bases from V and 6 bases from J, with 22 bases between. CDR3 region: CASSNRGLEGRNGYTF. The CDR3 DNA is TGTGCCAGCAGCAACCGAGGCCTGGAGGGGAGGAATGGCTACACCTTC.

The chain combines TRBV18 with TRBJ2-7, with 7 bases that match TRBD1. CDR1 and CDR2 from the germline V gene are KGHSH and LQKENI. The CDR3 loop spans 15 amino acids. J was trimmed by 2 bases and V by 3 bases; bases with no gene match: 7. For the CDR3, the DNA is TGTGCCAGCTCACCTCAACAGGGGATCCCCTACGAGCAGTACTTC. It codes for CASSPQQGIPYEQYF.

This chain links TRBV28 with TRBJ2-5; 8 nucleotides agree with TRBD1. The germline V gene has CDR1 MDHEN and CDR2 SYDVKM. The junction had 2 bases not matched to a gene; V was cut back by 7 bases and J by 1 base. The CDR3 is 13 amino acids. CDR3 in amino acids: CASITGGQETQYF. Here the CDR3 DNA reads TGTGCCAGCATAACAGGGGGCCAAGAGACCCAGTACTTC.

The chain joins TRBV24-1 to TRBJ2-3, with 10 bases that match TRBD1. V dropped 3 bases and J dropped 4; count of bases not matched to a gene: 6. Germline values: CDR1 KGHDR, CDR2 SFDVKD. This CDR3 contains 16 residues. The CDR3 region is CATSDGAGTGADTQYF. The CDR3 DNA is TGTGCCACCAGTGATGGGGCCGGGACAGGGGCAGATACGCAGTATTTT.

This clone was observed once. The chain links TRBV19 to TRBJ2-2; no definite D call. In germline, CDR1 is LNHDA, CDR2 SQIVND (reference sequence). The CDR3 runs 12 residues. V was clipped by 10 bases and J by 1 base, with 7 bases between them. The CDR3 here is CATHRNTGELFF. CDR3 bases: TGTGCCACCCACAGGAACACCGGGGAGCTGTTTTTT. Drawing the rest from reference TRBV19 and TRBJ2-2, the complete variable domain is DGGITQSPKYLFRKEGQNVTLSCEQNLNHDAMYWYRQDPGQGLRLIYYSQIVNDFQKGDIAEGYSVSREKKESFPLTVTSAQKNPTAFYLCATHRNTGELFFGEGSRLTVL.

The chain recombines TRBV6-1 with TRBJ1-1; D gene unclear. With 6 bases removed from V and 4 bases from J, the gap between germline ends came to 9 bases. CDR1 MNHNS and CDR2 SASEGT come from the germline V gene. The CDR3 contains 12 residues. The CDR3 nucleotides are TGTGCCAGCAGACCAGAGGGCACTGAAGCTTTCTTT. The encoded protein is CASRPEGTEAFF.

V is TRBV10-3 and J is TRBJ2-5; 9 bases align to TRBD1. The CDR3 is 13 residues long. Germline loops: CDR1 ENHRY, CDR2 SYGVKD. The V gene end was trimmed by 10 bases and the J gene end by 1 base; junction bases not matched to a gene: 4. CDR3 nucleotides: TGTGCCACGGGACAGGGTTCCCAAGAGACCCAGTACTTC. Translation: CATGQGSQETQYF.

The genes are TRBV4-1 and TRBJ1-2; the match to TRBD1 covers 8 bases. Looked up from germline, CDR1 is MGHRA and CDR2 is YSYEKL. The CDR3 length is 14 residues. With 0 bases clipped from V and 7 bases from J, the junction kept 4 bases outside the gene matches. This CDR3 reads CASSQDRGPGGYTF. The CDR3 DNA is TGCGCCAGCAGCCAAGACAGGGGGCCTGGTGGCTACACCTTC.

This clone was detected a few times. In DNA form, the CDR3 reads TGTGCCAGCAGCTTAAAAACCGGGACAGGGATAACTGAAGCTTTCTTT. Translated: CASSLKTGTGITEAFF. This chain links TRBV13 with TRBJ1-1; TRBD1 aligns across 9 bases. CDR3 size: 16 residues. Per germline, CDR1 PRHDT and CDR2 FYEKMQ (reference sequence). V lost 2 bases, J lost 5 bases, and 9 bases stayed unmatched.

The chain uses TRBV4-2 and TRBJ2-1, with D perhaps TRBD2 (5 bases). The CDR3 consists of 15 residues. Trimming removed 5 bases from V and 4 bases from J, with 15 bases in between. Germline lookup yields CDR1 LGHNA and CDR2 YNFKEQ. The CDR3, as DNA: TGTGCCAGCAGCAACCGGGGTATATTGTACAATGAGCAGTTCTTC. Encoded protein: CASSNRGILYNEQFF.

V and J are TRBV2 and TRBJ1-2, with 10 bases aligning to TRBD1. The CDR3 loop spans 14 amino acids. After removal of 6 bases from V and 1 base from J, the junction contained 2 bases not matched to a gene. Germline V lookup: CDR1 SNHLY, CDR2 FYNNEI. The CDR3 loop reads CASRRDRGNYGYTF. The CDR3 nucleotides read TGTGCCAGCAGGAGGGACAGGGGTAACTATGGCTACACCTTC.

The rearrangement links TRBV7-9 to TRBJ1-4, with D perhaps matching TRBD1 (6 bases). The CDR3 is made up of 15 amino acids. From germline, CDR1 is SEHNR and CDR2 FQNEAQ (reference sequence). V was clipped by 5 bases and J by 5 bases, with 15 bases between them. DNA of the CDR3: TGTGCCAGCAGCCAAACGACAGGCCAAAATGAAAAACTGTTTTTT. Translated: CASSQTTGQNEKLFF.

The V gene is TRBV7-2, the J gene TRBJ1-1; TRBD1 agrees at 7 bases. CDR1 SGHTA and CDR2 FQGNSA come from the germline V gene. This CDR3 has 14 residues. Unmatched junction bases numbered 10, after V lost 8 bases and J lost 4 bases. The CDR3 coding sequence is TGTGCCAGCTCTAGGGGGCCAGGGGGCACTGAAGCTTTCTTT. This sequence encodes CASSRGPGGTEAFF.

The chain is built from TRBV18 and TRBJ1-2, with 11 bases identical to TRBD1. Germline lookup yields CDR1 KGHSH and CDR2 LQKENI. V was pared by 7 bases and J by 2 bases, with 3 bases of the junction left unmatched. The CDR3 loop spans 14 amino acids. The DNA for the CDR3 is TGTGCCAGCTTACGGACAGGGGGCAACTATGGCTACACCTTC. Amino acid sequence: CASLRTGGNYGYTF.

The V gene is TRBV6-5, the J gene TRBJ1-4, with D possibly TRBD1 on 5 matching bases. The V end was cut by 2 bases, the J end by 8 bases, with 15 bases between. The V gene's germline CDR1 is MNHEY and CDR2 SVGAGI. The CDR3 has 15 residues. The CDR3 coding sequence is TGTGCCAGCAGTTACAGTGGGGCAGGGCAAGAAAAACTGTTTTTT. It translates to CASSYSGAGQEKLFF.

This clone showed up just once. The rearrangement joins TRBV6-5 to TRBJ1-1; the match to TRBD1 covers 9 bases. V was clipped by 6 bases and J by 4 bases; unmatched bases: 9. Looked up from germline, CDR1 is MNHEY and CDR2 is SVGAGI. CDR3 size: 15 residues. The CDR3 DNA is TGTGCCAGCAGCCCAAGACAGGGGGGCGGCACTGAAGCTTTCTTT. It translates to CASSPRQGGGTEAFF.

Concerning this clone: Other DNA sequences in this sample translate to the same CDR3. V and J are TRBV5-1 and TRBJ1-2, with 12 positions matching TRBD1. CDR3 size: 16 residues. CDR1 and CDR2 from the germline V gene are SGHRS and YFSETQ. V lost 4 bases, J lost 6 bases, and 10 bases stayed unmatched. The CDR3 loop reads CASSPTGTGGAHGYTF. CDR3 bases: TGCGCCAGCAGCCCCACCGGGACAGGGGGCGCACATGGCTACACCTTC. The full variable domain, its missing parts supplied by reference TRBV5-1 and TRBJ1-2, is KAGVTQTPRYLIKTRGQQVTLSCSPISGHRSVSWYQQTPGQGLQFLFEYFSETQRNKGNFPGRFSGRQFSNSRSEMNVSTLELGDSALYLCASSPTGTGGAHGYTFGSGTRLTVV.

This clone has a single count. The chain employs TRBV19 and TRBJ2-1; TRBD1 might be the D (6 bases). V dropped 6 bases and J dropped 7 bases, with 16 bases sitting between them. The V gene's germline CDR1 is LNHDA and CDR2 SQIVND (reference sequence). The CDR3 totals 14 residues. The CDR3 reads CASRKNGQKNEQFF. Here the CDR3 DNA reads TGTGCCAGTAGGAAGAATGGACAGAAAAATGAGCAGTTCTTC.

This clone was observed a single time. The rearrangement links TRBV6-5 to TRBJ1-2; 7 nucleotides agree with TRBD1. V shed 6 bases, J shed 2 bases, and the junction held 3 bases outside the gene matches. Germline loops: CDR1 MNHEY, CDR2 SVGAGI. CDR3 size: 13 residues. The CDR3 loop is CASRMGQNYGYTF. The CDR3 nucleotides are TGTGCCAGCAGAATGGGACAGAACTATGGCTACACCTTC.

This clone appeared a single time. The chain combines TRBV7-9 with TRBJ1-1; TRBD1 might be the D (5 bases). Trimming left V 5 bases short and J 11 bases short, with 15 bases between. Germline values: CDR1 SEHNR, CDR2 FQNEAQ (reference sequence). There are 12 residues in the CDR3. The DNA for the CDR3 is TGTGCCAGCAGCCGCCAGGGAGGGGTGGCTTTCTTT. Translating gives CASSRQGGVAFF.

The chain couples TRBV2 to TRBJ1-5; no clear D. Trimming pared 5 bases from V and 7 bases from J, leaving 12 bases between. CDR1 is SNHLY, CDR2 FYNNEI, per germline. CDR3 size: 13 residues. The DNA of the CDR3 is TGTGCCAGCAGTCCACAGCAAGGCCAGCCCCAGCATTTT. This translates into CASSPQQGQPQHF. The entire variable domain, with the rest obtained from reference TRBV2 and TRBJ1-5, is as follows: EPEVTQTPSHQVTQMGQEVILRCVPISNHLYFYWYRQILGQKVEFLVSFYNNEISEKSEIFDDQFSVERPDGSNFTLKIRSTKLEDSAMYFCASSPQQGQPQHFGDGTRLSIL.